This T cell receptor beta chain was found in a study of regulatory T cells in long-lasting Graves disease. Findings and limits, study-wide: Patients with persistent disease shared fewer than 3,500 public clonotypes, outpacing the 900 to 1,000 shared by new patients. Persistent disease was associated with favored TRBV28 usage and with favored use of TRBJ1-2 and TRBJ2-5.

The CDR3 totals 14 residues. Trimming left V 5 bases short and J 0 bases short, with 11 bases between. Per germline, CDR1 SGHTA and CDR2 FQGTGA. Turning to this clonotype: Its cognate antigen is unknown.

The time point: newly diagnosed GD, antithyroid drugs for less than 3 months. RNA from PBMCs was the source of the TCR library. It was an endocrinology department in Xi'an, China, that provided the patients. Assembly of TCR beta libraries relied on iRepertoire HTBI primers together with Arm-PCR of CDR3 regions. TCRdb recomputed calls from the multiplex PCR reads with MiXCR, one row per CDR3 protein. The table shows more than 300,000 distinct CDR3 sequences, with about 17% occurring only once. These data also formed part of another study, on T cells in Graves' hyperthyroidism and ophthalmopathy. That source adds: Most clonotypes that expanded in the thyroid above 0.001 also showed up in blood.

The clonotype originates from a woman aged 18-29 years with Graves disease. The chain carries TRBV7-3 and TRBJ2-7; D is perhaps TRBD2 (5 bases). This sample comprised peripheral blood mononuclear cells (PBMCs), obtained at new diagnosis, from a patient treated with antithyroid drugs. The CDR3 bases are TGTGCCAGCAGCCCCGAGGGAACCTCCTACGAGCAGTACTTC. It encodes CASSPEGTSYEQYF.